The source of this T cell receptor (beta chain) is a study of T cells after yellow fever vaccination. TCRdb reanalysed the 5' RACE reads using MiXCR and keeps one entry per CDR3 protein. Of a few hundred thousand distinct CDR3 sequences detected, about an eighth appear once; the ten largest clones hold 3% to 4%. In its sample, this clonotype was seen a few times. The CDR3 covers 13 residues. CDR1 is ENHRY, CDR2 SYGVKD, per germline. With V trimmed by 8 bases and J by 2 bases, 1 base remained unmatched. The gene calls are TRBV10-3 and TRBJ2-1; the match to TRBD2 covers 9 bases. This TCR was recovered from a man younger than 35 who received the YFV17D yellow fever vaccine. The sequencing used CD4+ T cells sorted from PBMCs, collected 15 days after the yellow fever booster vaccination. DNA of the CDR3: TGTGCCATCCGACTAGCGGCCTACAATGAGCAGTTCTTC. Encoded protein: CAIRLAAYNEQFF.